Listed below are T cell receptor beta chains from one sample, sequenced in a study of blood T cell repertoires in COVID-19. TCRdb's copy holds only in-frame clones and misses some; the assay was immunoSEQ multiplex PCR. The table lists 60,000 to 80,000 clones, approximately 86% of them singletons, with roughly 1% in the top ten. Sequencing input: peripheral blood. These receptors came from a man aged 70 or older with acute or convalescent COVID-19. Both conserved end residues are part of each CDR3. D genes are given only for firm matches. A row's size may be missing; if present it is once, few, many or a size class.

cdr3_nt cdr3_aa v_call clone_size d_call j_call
TGTGCCAGCAGTTACTCTAGCGGGAGGCCGGTCTTC CASSYSSGRPVF TRBV6-5 - TRBD2 TRBJ2-1
TGTGCCAGTAGTACAGGGACAGGGGGCGGGATCGGTCTTCAGCCCCAGCATTTT CASSTGTGGGIGLQPQHF TRBV19 once TRBD1 TRBJ1-5
TGTGCCAGCAGCTCTAAAGGGCCAGGGGGCTTTTGCGAGCAGTACTTC CASSSKGPGGFCEQYF TRBV21-1 - - TRBJ2-7
TGTGCCAGCAGTGTCGACAAGAACTATGGCTACACCTTC CASSVDKNYGYTF TRBV2 - - TRBJ1-2
TGCGCCAGCAGCTCGACGACAGGGGGCTACGGCTACACCTTC CASSSTTGGYGYTF TRBV5-1 - TRBD1 TRBJ1-2
TGTGCCAGCAGCGAGGGACAGTTAAGCTCCTATAATTCACCCCTCCACTTT CASSEGQLSSYNSPLHF TRBV5-5 - TRBD1 TRBJ1-6
TGTGCTAGTGGTTTCGCAGGGGGATACAATGAGCAGTTCTTC CASGFAGGYNEQFF TRBV12-5 - TRBD1 TRBJ2-1
TGTGCCAGCAGCTTAGGTTTGCCAGGGAACGCCTACACCTTC CASSLGLPGNAYTF TRBV5-8 - - TRBJ1-2
TGTGCCAGCAACCCTAGCGGGGGGCGAACCAGCACCGGGGAGCTGTTTTTT CASNPSGGRTSTGELFF TRBV27 - TRBD2 TRBJ2-2
TGCGCCAGCAGCAGACAGTGGGAAGAGACCCAGTACTTC CASSRQWEETQYF TRBV5-1 - - TRBJ2-5
TGCGCCAGCAGATTTGGGGCCTCGGGAGATACGCAGTATTTT CASRFGASGDTQYF TRBV5-1 - - TRBJ2-3
TGTGCCAGCAGTTTGCTGGCGGGAGGGCCGAATACGCAGTATTTT CASSLLAGGPNTQYF TRBV27 - TRBD2 TRBJ2-3
TGCGCCAGCAGTTTTAGCGGGAAAGGCTACGAGCAGTACTTC CASSFSGKGYEQYF TRBV10-1 once TRBD2 TRBJ2-7
TGTGCCAGCAGCCCCACGCACAGGGGGATCAACAATGAGCAGTTCTTC CASSPTHRGINNEQFF TRBV5-6 - TRBD1 TRBJ2-1
TGTGCCAGCAGTCAGGGGTTCCGGGACAGGGTCCGATTTAATGAAAAACTGTTTTTT CASSQGFRDRVRFNEKLFF TRBV6-6 - TRBD1 TRBJ1-4
TGTGCCAGCAGCTTGGCCGGGACAGAGCAGTTCTTC CASSLAGTEQFF TRBV11-3 - - TRBJ2-1
TGTGCCTGGAGTGTGGGCAGAGTACGGGCCAACGTCCTGACTTTC CAWSVGRVRANVLTF TRBV30 - - TRBJ2-6
TGTGCCAGCAGCTTGGAGAACTGGGGGGCCAACGTCCTGACTTTC CASSLENWGANVLTF TRBV5-4 - - TRBJ2-6
TGTGCCAGCCGGGACAGGGGGCGCGAGGACTATGGCTACACCTTC CASRDRGREDYGYTF TRBV19 few TRBD1 TRBJ1-2
TGTGCCAGCAGCGGACAGGGGGGCTGGAACACCGGGGAGCTGTTTTTT CASSGQGGWNTGELFF TRBV9 once TRBD1 TRBJ2-2
TGTGCCAGTAGTATGGGACACCCCTACGAGCAGTACTTC CASSMGHPYEQYF TRBV19 once - TRBJ2-7
TGTGCCACCCTCAGGGGGACCGCTCAGCCCCAGCATTTT CATLRGTAQPQHF TRBV28 - TRBD1 TRBJ1-5
TGTGCCAGCTCGGAGAGCTCTGGAAACACCATATATTTT CASSESSGNTIYF TRBV18 - - TRBJ1-3
TGTGCCAGCAGTTACGGGGGGGTAGGTCAGCCCCAGCATTTT CASSYGGVGQPQHF TRBV6-6 - - TRBJ1-5
TGCAGTGCTAGTGGGGGGCCAGACCCAGATACGCAGTATTTT CSASGGPDPDTQYF TRBV20-1 - - TRBJ2-3
TGTGCCAGCAGGGCCGGGACAGGGATCTATGGCTACACCTTC CASRAGTGIYGYTF TRBV5-4 - TRBD1 TRBJ1-2
TGTGCCAGCAGCTTGGCCCGCGGGGTTAACTATGGCTACACCTTC CASSLARGVNYGYTF TRBV5-4 - - TRBJ1-2
TGTGCCAGCAGCACACGACTAGCGGGAGACACCGGGGAGCTGTTTTTT CASSTRLAGDTGELFF TRBV4-2 - TRBD2 TRBJ2-2
TGTGCCAGCAGCCAACGTCTAGCGGGGGGGCGGTCCACCGGGGAGCTGTTTTTT CASSQRLAGGRSTGELFF TRBV3-1/TRBV3-2 - TRBD2 TRBJ2-2
TGTGCCAGCTCGCGGACAGGGGACACTGAAGCTTTCTTT CASSRTGDTEAFF TRBV18 few TRBD1 TRBJ1-1
TGCAGCGGCCGACGGGACACCAACCAAGAGACCCAGTACTTC CSGRRDTNQETQYF TRBV29-1 - - TRBJ2-5
TGTGCCAGCAGTTACGACTCCAGTACGTTCTTC CASSYDSSTFF TRBV6-2/TRBV6-3 - - TRBJ2-1
TGTGCCAGCAGCTTACGCAGCGCGAACACCGGGGAGCTGTTTTTT CASSLRSANTGELFF TRBV11-3 - - TRBJ2-2
TGTGCCAGCAGTTTACCATCAAATCAGCCCCAGCATTTT CASSLPSNQPQHF TRBV28 - - TRBJ1-5
TGCGCCAGCAGCTTGCGACAGGGCTACTCTGGGGCCAACGTCCTGACTTTC CASSLRQGYSGANVLTF TRBV5-1 - TRBD1 TRBJ2-6
TGTGCCACCAGCATTCCCACTCTAGCGGCCGAGCAGTACTTC CATSIPTLAAEQYF TRBV15 - TRBD2 TRBJ2-7
TGCAGCGTTGAAGGGGACAGGGGGTTTCCGGGCTATGGCTACACCTTC CSVEGDRGFPGYGYTF TRBV29-1 - TRBD1 TRBJ1-2
TGTGCCAGCAGCCAGAGTACAGGACAGAAAGAGACCCAGTACTTC CASSQSTGQKETQYF TRBV3-1/TRBV3-2 - - TRBJ2-5
TGTGCCAGCAGCGCTCTACAGGGACCCAACACTGAAGCTTTCTTT CASSALQGPNTEAFF TRBV7-3 - - TRBJ1-1
TGTGCCAGCAGCCGAGCGGATCCCTACGAGCAGTACTTC CASSRADPYEQYF TRBV6-2/TRBV6-3 - - TRBJ2-7
TGTGCCAGCAGCTTACGAGGGTCAAGCACCGGGGAGCTGTTTTTT CASSLRGSSTGELFF TRBV7-3 - - TRBJ2-2
TGTGCCAGTAGTATGGGTAGCGGGAAGTACGAGCAGTACTTC CASSMGSGKYEQYF TRBV19 - TRBD2 TRBJ2-7
TGTGCCAGCAGCTTAGGGACTAGCGGGAGGAAATCAGATACGCAGTATTTT CASSLGTSGRKSDTQYF TRBV11-3 - TRBD2 TRBJ2-3
TGTGCCAGGAACCGGGACAGGGACGAAAAACTGTTTTTT CARNRDRDEKLFF TRBV7-9 - TRBD1 TRBJ1-4
TGTGCCAGCATCATCAAGGGACAGGGAGTCACTGAAGCTTTCTTT CASIIKGQGVTEAFF TRBV6-5 - TRBD1 TRBJ1-1
TGTGCCAGCAGGCCCGGGACAGGGAGTTTCTATAATTCACCCCTCCACTTT CASRPGTGSFYNSPLHF TRBV27 - TRBD1 TRBJ1-6
TGTGCCAGCAGCCTGGGACTTAGCAATCAGCCCCAGCATTTT CASSLGLSNQPQHF TRBV7-9 - - TRBJ1-5
TGTGCCATCAGGGGGACAGGGTACACCGGGGAGCTGTTTTTT CAIRGTGYTGELFF TRBV10-3 few TRBD1 TRBJ2-2
TGTGCCAGCAGCTTACGACCCGGTAGGGGCGAGCAGTACTTC CASSLRPGRGEQYF TRBV7-8 once - TRBJ2-7
TGTGCCACCAGTGATTCGGGACAGCGGCAGGACGAGCAGTACTTC CATSDSGQRQDEQYF TRBV24-1 - TRBD1 TRBJ2-7
TGCGCCAGCAGCTTAACAGGGGACACGAGAGAGACCCAGTACTTC CASSLTGDTRETQYF TRBV5-1 - TRBD1 TRBJ2-5
TGTGCCAGCAGCCGTGGAACCGGGGGGGTAGCTTTCTTT CASSRGTGGVAFF TRBV11-2 - - TRBJ1-1
TGTGCCAGCAGCGTGGCGGGGGGGGCCTACAATGAGCAGTTCTTC CASSVAGGAYNEQFF TRBV11-2 - TRBD2 TRBJ2-1
TGTGCCAGCAGTGAAACCTTGGGAGTAGCCGAGCAGTACTTC CASSETLGVAEQYF TRBV2 - - TRBJ2-7
TGTGCCATCAGTGATACCTACTCTGGGGCCAACGTCCTGACTTTC CAISDTYSGANVLTF TRBV10-3 - - TRBJ2-6
TGTGCCACCGGACTGCTACAGACAAAAAAATACGAGCAGTACTTC CATGLLQTKKYEQYF TRBV7-3 - - TRBJ2-7